The T cell receptor (beta chain) under discussion was sequenced for a study of human T cells and chemical hapten exposure. Overall study: Small pooled library volume differences chiefly drove per-sample TCR yield variation.

This clonotype was counted between two and nine times. TCRdb itself ran the RACE reads through MiXCR, one entry per CDR3 protein. The sample yields 100,000 or so distinct CDR3 sequences, about 10% seen once. Time point given: patch test 1, 2 weeks after DPC sensitization. Stated treatment: therapeutic diphenylcyclopropenone sensitization with weekly scalp DPC. Blood, whole and unfractionated, served as the source for total RNA extraction. V lost 7 bases and J lost 4, with 14 bases in between. This CDR3 is built from 13 residues. Germline V CDR1 and CDR2: DFQATT, SNEGSKA (reference sequence). The clonotype originates from a middle-aged woman with alopecia areata. Some clones in this sample may be carry-over from other donors' samples. Sample: whole blood, taken in connection with sensitization to the hapten diphenylcyclopropenone (DPC). J is TRBJ1-5 and V is TRBV20-1, with D maybe TRBD1 (5 bases). The CDR3 DNA reads as TGCAGTGTATCTCAGGGCTCGAATCAGCCCCAGCATTTT. Its translation: CSVSQGSNQPQHF.